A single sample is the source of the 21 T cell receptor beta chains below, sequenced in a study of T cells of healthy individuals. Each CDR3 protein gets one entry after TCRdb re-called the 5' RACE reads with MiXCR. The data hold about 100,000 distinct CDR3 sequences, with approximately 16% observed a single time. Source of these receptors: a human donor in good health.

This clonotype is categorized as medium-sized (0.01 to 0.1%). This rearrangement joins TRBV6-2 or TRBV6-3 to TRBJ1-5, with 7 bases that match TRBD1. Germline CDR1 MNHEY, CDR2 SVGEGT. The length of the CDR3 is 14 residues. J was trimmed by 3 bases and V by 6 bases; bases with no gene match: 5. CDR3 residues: CASSPTGDNQPQHF. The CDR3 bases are TGTGCCAGCAGCCCCACAGGGGACAATCAGCCCCAGCATTTT.

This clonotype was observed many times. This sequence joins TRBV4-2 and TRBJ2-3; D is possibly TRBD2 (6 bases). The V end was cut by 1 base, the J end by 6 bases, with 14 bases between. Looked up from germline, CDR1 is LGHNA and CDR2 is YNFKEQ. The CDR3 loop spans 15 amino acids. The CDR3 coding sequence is TGTGCCAGCAGCCAAGTCCGGAGGGAGAGGGATACGCAGTATTTT. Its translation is CASSQVRRERDTQYF.

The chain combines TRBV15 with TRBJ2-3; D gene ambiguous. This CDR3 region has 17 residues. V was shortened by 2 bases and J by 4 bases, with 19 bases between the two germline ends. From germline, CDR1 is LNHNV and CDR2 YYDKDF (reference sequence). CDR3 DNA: TGTGCCACCAGCAGATATCCGGGCCCCCGGAGTGCAGATACGCAGTATTTT. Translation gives CATSRYPGPRSADTQYF. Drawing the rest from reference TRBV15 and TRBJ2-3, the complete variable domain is DAMVIQNPRYQVTQFGKPVTLSCSQTLNHNVMYWYQQKSSQAPKLLFHYYDKDFNNEADTPDNFQSRRPNTSFCFLDIRSPGLGDTAMYLCATSRYPGPRSADTQYFGPGTRLTVL.

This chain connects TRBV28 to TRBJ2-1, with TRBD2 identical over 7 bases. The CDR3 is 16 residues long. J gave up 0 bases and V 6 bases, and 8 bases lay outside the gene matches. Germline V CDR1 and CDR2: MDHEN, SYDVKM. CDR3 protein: CASRPGLESSYNEQFF. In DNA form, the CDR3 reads TGTGCCAGCAGACCCGGACTAGAAAGCTCCTACAATGAGCAGTTCTTC.

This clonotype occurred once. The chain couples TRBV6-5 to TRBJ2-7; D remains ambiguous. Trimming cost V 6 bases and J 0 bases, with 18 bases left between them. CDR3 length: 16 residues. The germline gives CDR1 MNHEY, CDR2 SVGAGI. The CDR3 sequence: CASRSNWPASSYEQYF. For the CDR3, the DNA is TGTGCCAGCAGATCGAATTGGCCAGCAAGCTCCTACGAGCAGTACTTC.

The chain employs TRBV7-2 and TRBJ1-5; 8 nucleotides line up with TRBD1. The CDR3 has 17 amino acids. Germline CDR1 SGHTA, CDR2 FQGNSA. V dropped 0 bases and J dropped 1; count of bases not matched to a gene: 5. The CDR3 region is CASSLAGQGASNQPQHF. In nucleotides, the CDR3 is TGTGCCAGCAGCTTAGCGGGGCAGGGGGCAAGCAATCAGCCCCAGCATTTT.

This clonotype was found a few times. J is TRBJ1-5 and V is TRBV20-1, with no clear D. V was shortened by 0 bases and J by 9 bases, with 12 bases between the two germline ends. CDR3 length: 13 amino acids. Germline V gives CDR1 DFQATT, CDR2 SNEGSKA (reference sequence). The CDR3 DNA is TGCAGTGCTAGAGAGAATGTGAGCCCGCCCCAGCATTTT. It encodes CSARENVSPPQHF.

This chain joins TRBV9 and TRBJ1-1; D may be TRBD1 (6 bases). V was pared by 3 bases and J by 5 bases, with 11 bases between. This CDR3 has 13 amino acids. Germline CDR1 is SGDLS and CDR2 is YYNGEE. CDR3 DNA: TGTGCCAGCAGCGCGGGACAAAAGACTGAAGCTTTCTTT. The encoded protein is CASSAGQKTEAFF.

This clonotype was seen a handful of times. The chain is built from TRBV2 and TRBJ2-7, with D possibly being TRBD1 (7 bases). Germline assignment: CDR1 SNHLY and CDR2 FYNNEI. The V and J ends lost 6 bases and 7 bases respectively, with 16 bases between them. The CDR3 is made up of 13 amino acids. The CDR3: CASSPGTAGEQYF. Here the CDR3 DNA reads TGTGCCAGCAGCCCCGGGACAGCGGGTGAGCAGTACTTC.

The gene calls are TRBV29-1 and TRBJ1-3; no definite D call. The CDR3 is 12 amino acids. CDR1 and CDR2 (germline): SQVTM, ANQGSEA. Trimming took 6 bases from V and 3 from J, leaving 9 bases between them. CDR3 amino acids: CSVYIDGNTIYF. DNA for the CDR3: TGCAGCGTCTATATTGATGGAAACACCATATATTTT. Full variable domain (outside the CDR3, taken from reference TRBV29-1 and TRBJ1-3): SAVISQKPSRDICQRGTSLTIQCQVDSQVTMMFWYRQQPGQSLTLIATANQGSEATYESGFVIDKFPISRPNLTFSTLTVSNMSPEDSSIYLCSVYIDGNTIYFGEGSWLTVV.

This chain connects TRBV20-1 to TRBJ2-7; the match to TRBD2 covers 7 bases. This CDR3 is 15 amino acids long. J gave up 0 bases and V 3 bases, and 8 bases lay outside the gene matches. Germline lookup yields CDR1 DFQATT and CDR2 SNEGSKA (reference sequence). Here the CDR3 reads CSASMSSGGSYEQYF. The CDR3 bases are TGCAGTGCTAGTATGTCTAGCGGAGGCTCCTACGAGCAGTACTTC.

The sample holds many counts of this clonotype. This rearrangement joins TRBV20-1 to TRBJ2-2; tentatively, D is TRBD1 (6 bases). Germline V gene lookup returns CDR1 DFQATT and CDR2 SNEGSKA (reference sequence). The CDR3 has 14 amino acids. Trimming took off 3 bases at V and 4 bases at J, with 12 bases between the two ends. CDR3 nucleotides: TGCAGTGCTAGGTCGGGACACTTCACCGGGGAGCTGTTTTTT. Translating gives CSARSGHFTGELFF.

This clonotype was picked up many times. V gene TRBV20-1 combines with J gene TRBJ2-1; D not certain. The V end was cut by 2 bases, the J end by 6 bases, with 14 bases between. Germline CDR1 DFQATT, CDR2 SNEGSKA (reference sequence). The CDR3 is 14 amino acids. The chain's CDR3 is CSARSGPVGNEQFF. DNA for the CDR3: TGCAGTGCTAGATCCGGGCCAGTGGGCAATGAGCAGTTCTTC.

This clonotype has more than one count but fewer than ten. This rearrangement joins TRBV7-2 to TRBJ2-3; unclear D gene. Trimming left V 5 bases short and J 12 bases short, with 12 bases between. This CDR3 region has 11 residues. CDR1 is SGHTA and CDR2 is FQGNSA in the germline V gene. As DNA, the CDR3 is TGTGCCAGCAGCCCCGACATTTTTCAGTATTTT. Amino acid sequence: CASSPDIFQYF.

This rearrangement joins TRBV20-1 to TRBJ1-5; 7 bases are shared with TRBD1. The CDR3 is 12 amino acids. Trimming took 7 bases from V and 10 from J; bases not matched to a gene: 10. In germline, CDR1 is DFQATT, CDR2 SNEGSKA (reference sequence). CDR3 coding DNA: TGCAGTGTAAGACAGGGAAGAGGTCCCCAGCATTTT. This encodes CSVRQGRGPQHF.

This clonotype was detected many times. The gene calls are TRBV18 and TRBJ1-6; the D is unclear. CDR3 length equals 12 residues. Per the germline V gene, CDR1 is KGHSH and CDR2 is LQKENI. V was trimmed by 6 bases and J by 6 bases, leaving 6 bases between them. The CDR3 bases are TGTGCCAGCTCGTCCCCTAATTCACCCCTCCACTTT. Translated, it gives CASSSPNSPLHF.

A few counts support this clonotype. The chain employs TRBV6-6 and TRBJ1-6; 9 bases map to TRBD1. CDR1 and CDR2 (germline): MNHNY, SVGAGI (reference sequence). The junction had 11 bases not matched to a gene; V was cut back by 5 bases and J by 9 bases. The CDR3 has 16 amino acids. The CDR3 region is CASSSKTQTGGSPLHF. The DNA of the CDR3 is TGTGCCAGCAGTAGTAAAACTCAGACAGGGGGTTCACCCCTCCACTTT.

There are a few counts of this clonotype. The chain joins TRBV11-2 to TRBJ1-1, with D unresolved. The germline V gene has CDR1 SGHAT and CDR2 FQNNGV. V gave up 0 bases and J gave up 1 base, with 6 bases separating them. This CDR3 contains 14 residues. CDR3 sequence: CASSLDLGNTEAFF. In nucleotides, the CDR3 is TGTGCCAGCAGCTTAGATTTGGGGAACACTGAAGCTTTCTTT.

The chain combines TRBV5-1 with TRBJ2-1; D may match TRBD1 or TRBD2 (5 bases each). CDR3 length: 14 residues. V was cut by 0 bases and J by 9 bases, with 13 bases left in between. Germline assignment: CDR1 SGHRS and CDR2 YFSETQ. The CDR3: CASSLDGDQGEQFF. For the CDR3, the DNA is TGCGCCAGCAGCTTGGACGGGGATCAGGGTGAGCAGTTCTTC.

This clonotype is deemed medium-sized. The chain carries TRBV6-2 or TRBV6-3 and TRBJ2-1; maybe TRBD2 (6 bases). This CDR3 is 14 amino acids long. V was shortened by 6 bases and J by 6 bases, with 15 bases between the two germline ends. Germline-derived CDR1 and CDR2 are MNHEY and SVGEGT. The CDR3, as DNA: TGTGCCAGCAGCTTGGAGGGAGCCTTCAATGAGCAGTTCTTC. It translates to CASSLEGAFNEQFF.

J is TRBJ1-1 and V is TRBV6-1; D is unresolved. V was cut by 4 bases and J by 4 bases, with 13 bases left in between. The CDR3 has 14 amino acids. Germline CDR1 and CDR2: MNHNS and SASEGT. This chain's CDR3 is CASSGVRAFTEAFF. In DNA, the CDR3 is TGTGCCAGCAGTGGGGTCCGGGCCTTCACTGAAGCTTTCTTT.